This is a list of T cell receptor beta chains from one sample in a study of blood T cell repertoires in COVID-19. Sequencing used immunoSEQ multiplex PCR; TCRdb keeps in-frame clones, though not all of them. The sample consists of 60,000 to 75,000 clones, roughly 80% of them appearing once. The material sequenced was peripheral blood. These receptors were obtained from an elderly woman with acute or convalescent COVID-19. The CDR3 runs from the conserved cysteine through the conserved F or W. Fields, in order: V gene, J gene, clone size, D gene, CDR3 DNA, CDR3 protein. D genes are given only for firm matches. Size tells how often a clone was seen (once, few, many) or the class of an expanded clone, and some rows leave it out.

V gene: TRBV9
J gene: TRBJ2-1
clone size: -
D gene: TRBD1
CDR3 DNA: TGTGCCAGCAGCGATTCCGGGACAGGGGTGTATAATGAGCAGTTCTTC
CDR3 protein: CASSDSGTGVYNEQFF

V gene: TRBV27
J gene: TRBJ2-3
clone size: -
D gene: -
CDR3 DNA: TGTGCCAGCAGGGTCAAGGGGGTCACAGATACGCAGTATTTT
CDR3 protein: CASRVKGVTDTQYF

V gene: TRBV18
J gene: TRBJ1-2
clone size: -
D gene: -
CDR3 DNA: TGTGCCAGCTCACCACCGAACATAAACTATGGCTACACCTTC
CDR3 protein: CASSPPNINYGYTF

V gene: TRBV19
J gene: TRBJ2-2
clone size: -
D gene: TRBD2
CDR3 DNA: TGTGCCAGTAGTCCACCGGGACTAGCGGCGAACACCGGGGAGCTGTTTTTT
CDR3 protein: CASSPPGLAANTGELFF

V gene: TRBV6-5
J gene: TRBJ2-1
clone size: -
D gene: TRBD2
CDR3 DNA: TGTGCCAGCAGTTACTCCCAGCGGGGGGGTTACAATGAGCAGTTCTTC
CDR3 protein: CASSYSQRGGYNEQFF

V gene: TRBV30
J gene: TRBJ2-4
clone size: -
D gene: -
CDR3 DNA: TGTGCCTGGAGTGTTCCGGTAGCAGATCTAGCCAAAAACATTCAGTACTTC
CDR3 protein: CAWSVPVADLAKNIQYF

V gene: TRBV10-3
J gene: TRBJ1-2
clone size: once
D gene: TRBD1
CDR3 DNA: TGTGCCATCAGAGATGGGACAGGGTCTATAGGTAGCTATGGCTACACCTTC
CDR3 protein: CAIRDGTGSIGSYGYTF

V gene: TRBV6-4
J gene: TRBJ1-2
clone size: -
D gene: TRBD1
CDR3 DNA: TGTGCCAGCAGTGTCTCTACAGGGGTGGATGGCTACACCTTC
CDR3 protein: CASSVSTGVDGYTF

V gene: TRBV30
J gene: TRBJ1-1
clone size: -
D gene: -
CDR3 DNA: TGTGCCTGGAGTGGCGGGAGTTGGGGCAACACTGAAGCTTTCTTT
CDR3 protein: CAWSGGSWGNTEAFF

V gene: TRBV19
J gene: TRBJ2-1
clone size: -
D gene: TRBD2
CDR3 DNA: TGTGCCAGTAGTAGCGGGCGGGGGGGCATCAATGAGCAGTTCTTC
CDR3 protein: CASSSGRGGINEQFF

V gene: TRBV18
J gene: TRBJ1-2
clone size: -
D gene: TRBD1
CDR3 DNA: TGTGCCAGCTCACCAGGGACAGGGGGCAAGCACTATGGCTACACCTTC
CDR3 protein: CASSPGTGGKHYGYTF

V gene: TRBV19
J gene: TRBJ1-1
clone size: -
D gene: TRBD1
CDR3 DNA: TGTGCCAGTAGTTGGGGGACAGGGGACACTGAAGCTTTCTTT
CDR3 protein: CASSWGTGDTEAFF

V gene: TRBV5-4
J gene: TRBJ1-2
clone size: -
D gene: -
CDR3 DNA: TGTGCCAGCAGCCTACCTGGGACTGACTTCTATGGCTACACCTTC
CDR3 protein: CASSLPGTDFYGYTF

V gene: TRBV7-6
J gene: TRBJ1-3
clone size: -
D gene: -
CDR3 DNA: TGTGCCAGCAGCTTAGCGGCAGGAAACACCATATATTTT
CDR3 protein: CASSLAAGNTIYF

V gene: TRBV5-8
J gene: TRBJ2-7
clone size: -
D gene: TRBD2
CDR3 DNA: TGTGCCAGCAGCCCTTGGGGGGGCTACGAGCAGTACTTC
CDR3 protein: CASSPWGGYEQYF

V gene: TRBV11-2
J gene: TRBJ1-2
clone size: -
D gene: -
CDR3 DNA: TGTGCCAGCAGCTTACGTTCTCTAGAAGCTGGCTACACCTTC
CDR3 protein: CASSLRSLEAGYTF

V gene: TRBV4-2
J gene: TRBJ2-5
clone size: once
D gene: TRBD2
CDR3 DNA: TGTGCCAGCAGCCCTACTAGCGGAAATCAAGAGACCCAGTACTTC
CDR3 protein: CASSPTSGNQETQYF

V gene: TRBV9
J gene: TRBJ2-1
clone size: -
D gene: TRBD2
CDR3 DNA: TGTGCCAGCAGTTTTAGCGGGGGAAACTCCTACAATGAGCAGTTCTTC
CDR3 protein: CASSFSGGNSYNEQFF

V gene: TRBV10-2
J gene: TRBJ1-5
clone size: -
D gene: -
CDR3 DNA: TGCGCCAGCAGTGATGGAGGAAATCAGCCCCAGCATTTT
CDR3 protein: CASSDGGNQPQHF

V gene: TRBV5-5
J gene: TRBJ1-2
clone size: -
D gene: -
CDR3 DNA: TGTGCCAGCAGCTCTTCCTTAGGGGGTAATGGCTACACCTTC
CDR3 protein: CASSSSLGGNGYTF

V gene: TRBV27
J gene: TRBJ2-7
clone size: -
D gene: TRBD1
CDR3 DNA: TGTGCCAGCGGACAGGGGAACTACGAGCAGTACTTC
CDR3 protein: CASGQGNYEQYF

V gene: TRBV3-1/TRBV3-2
J gene: TRBJ2-7
clone size: -
D gene: -
CDR3 DNA: TGTGCCAGCAGCCAAGATCCTCCCTCGACTAGATCCTCCTCCGAGCAGTACTTC
CDR3 protein: CASSQDPPSTRSSSEQYF

V gene: TRBV5-5
J gene: TRBJ2-1
clone size: many
D gene: TRBD2
CDR3 DNA: TGTGCCAGCAGCTTAACTAGCGGCGGAGAAGGTGAGCAGTTCTTC
CDR3 protein: CASSLTSGGEGEQFF

V gene: TRBV12-3/TRBV12-4
J gene: TRBJ2-7
clone size: -
D gene: -
CDR3 DNA: TGTGCCAGCAGTCCAGGCTCAGGCGGGGAGCAGTACTTC
CDR3 protein: CASSPGSGGEQYF

V gene: TRBV2
J gene: TRBJ1-6
clone size: few
D gene: TRBD1
CDR3 DNA: TGTGCCAGCAGAGACAGGGGAGATTCACCCCTCCACTTT
CDR3 protein: CASRDRGDSPLHF

V gene: TRBV9
J gene: TRBJ2-3
clone size: -
D gene: TRBD2
CDR3 DNA: TGTGCCAGCAGCGTACTAGCGGGGAGCACAGATACGCAGTATTTT
CDR3 protein: CASSVLAGSTDTQYF

V gene: TRBV25-1
J gene: TRBJ2-2
clone size: -
D gene: -
CDR3 DNA: TGTGCCAGCAGTGAATGGAATAGCGGGAACACCGGGGAGCTGTTTTTT
CDR3 protein: CASSEWNSGNTGELFF

V gene: TRBV7-9
J gene: TRBJ2-3
clone size: -
D gene: TRBD1
CDR3 DNA: TGTGCCAGCAGCTCCCGGGGGACAGGTGGAACCCTCAGCACAGATACGCAGTATTTT
CDR3 protein: CASSSRGTGGTLSTDTQYF

V gene: TRBV30
J gene: TRBJ1-6
clone size: few
D gene: -
CDR3 DNA: TGTGCCTGGAGCTCGCTCGAGGGTTATAATTCACCCCTCCACTTT
CDR3 protein: CAWSSLEGYNSPLHF

V gene: TRBV19
J gene: TRBJ2-1
clone size: -
D gene: -
CDR3 DNA: TGTGCCAGTAGTATAGACCCCAACAGGGTCGCGAATGAGCAGTTCTTC
CDR3 protein: CASSIDPNRVANEQFF

V gene: TRBV3-1/TRBV3-2
J gene: TRBJ2-1
clone size: -
D gene: -
CDR3 DNA: TGTGCCAGCAGCCAAGATAGGTCCAGCCTTGGGCATGAGCAGTTCTTC
CDR3 protein: CASSQDRSSLGHEQFF

V gene: TRBV7-2
J gene: TRBJ1-1
clone size: -
D gene: -
CDR3 DNA: TGTGCCAGCAGCTTAAGGCGGAGAACAGGGTTAATGAACACTGAAGCTTTCTTT
CDR3 protein: CASSLRRRTGLMNTEAFF

V gene: TRBV11-3
J gene: TRBJ2-2
clone size: -
D gene: TRBD2
CDR3 DNA: TGTGCCAGCAGCGCCCGACTAGCGGGGGGGGCCGGGGAGCTGTTTTTT
CDR3 protein: CASSARLAGGAGELFF

V gene: TRBV7-8
J gene: TRBJ1-1
clone size: -
D gene: -
CDR3 DNA: TGTGCCAGCAGCTTGGGGGGAGAAGCTTTCTTT
CDR3 protein: CASSLGGEAFF

V gene: TRBV10-1
J gene: TRBJ2-5
clone size: once
D gene: -
CDR3 DNA: TGCGCCAGCAGCGGGGGAGAAGAGACCCAGTACTTC
CDR3 protein: CASSGGEETQYF

V gene: TRBV5-1
J gene: TRBJ1-1
clone size: few
D gene: -
CDR3 DNA: TGCGCCAGCAGCAGTCAGGGGAACACTGAAGCTTTCTTT
CDR3 protein: CASSSQGNTEAFF

V gene: TRBV11-2
J gene: TRBJ1-2
clone size: -
D gene: TRBD1
CDR3 DNA: TGTGCCAGCAGCTTAGCTACAGGGGAAAACTATGGCTACACCTTC
CDR3 protein: CASSLATGENYGYTF

V gene: TRBV5-5
J gene: TRBJ1-1
clone size: few
D gene: -
CDR3 DNA: TGTGCCAGCAGCTTTTCAGGGGTGGCGACTGAAGCTTTCTTT
CDR3 protein: CASSFSGVATEAFF

V gene: TRBV29-1
J gene: TRBJ2-5
clone size: -
D gene: -
CDR3 DNA: TGCAGCGTTGAAGATCGGGACAAATTCCAAGAGACCCAGTACTTC
CDR3 protein: CSVEDRDKFQETQYF

V gene: TRBV7-8
J gene: TRBJ2-1
clone size: -
D gene: TRBD1
CDR3 DNA: TGTGCCAGCAGCCCGACAGGGGGCGGTTACAATGAGCAGTTCTTC
CDR3 protein: CASSPTGGGYNEQFF

V gene: TRBV2
J gene: TRBJ1-5
clone size: -
D gene: TRBD1
CDR3 DNA: TGTGCCAGTCAAAACAGGGGCCCCGATCAGCCCCAGCATTTT
CDR3 protein: CASQNRGPDQPQHF

V gene: TRBV27
J gene: TRBJ1-4
clone size: -
D gene: TRBD1
CDR3 DNA: TGTGCCAGCTCTAAGCTCAGGACAGGGAATGAAAAACTGTTTTTT
CDR3 protein: CASSKLRTGNEKLFF

V gene: TRBV30
J gene: TRBJ1-5
clone size: -
D gene: TRBD1
CDR3 DNA: TGTGCCTGGAGCGGGACAGGGGATCAGCCCCAGCATTTT
CDR3 protein: CAWSGTGDQPQHF

V gene: TRBV10-3
J gene: TRBJ2-7
clone size: -
D gene: -
CDR3 DNA: TGTGCCATCAGTGAGCGAGAAAACGAGCAGTACTTC
CDR3 protein: CAISERENEQYF

V gene: TRBV5-1
J gene: TRBJ2-2
clone size: -
D gene: -
CDR3 DNA: TGCGCCAGCAGCCCCCCCGTCCGCACCGGGGAGCTGTTTTTT
CDR3 protein: CASSPPVRTGELFF

V gene: TRBV29-1
J gene: TRBJ1-2
clone size: -
D gene: -
CDR3 DNA: TGCAGCGTTCGGGAGGGGAATCATGGCTACACCTTC
CDR3 protein: CSVREGNHGYTF

V gene: TRBV6-5
J gene: TRBJ2-3
clone size: -
D gene: -
CDR3 DNA: TGTGCCAGCAGTTACGACAGGATCCTCACAGATACGCAGTATTTT
CDR3 protein: CASSYDRILTDTQYF

V gene: TRBV2
J gene: TRBJ2-1
clone size: -
D gene: TRBD2
CDR3 DNA: TGTGCCAGCAGAGCTGGGACTAGCGGGGGTGAGCAGTTCTTC
CDR3 protein: CASRAGTSGGEQFF

V gene: TRBV18
J gene: TRBJ1-1
clone size: -
D gene: -
CDR3 DNA: TGTGCCAGCTCACCACACGGGGGTTTTGATGTTGAAGCTTTCTTT
CDR3 protein: CASSPHGGFDVEAFF

V gene: TRBV12-3/TRBV12-4
J gene: TRBJ1-1
clone size: -
D gene: -
CDR3 DNA: TGTGCCAGCAGAGCCAGGGAAAACACTGAAGCTTTCTTT
CDR3 protein: CASRARENTEAFF

V gene: TRBV5-6
J gene: TRBJ2-5
clone size: once
D gene: -
CDR3 DNA: TGTGCCAGCAGCTTGAGTTGGTCCAGAGAGACCCAGTACTTC
CDR3 protein: CASSLSWSRETQYF

V gene: TRBV3-1/TRBV3-2
J gene: TRBJ1-6
clone size: -
D gene: TRBD1
CDR3 DNA: TGTGCCAGCAGCCAAGAAGACAGGGATTCACCCCTCCACTTT
CDR3 protein: CASSQEDRDSPLHF

V gene: TRBV23-1
J gene: TRBJ1-2
clone size: -
D gene: -
CDR3 DNA: TGCGCCAGCACCCTGGAGCGGAGGAGTGTTGTTGGCTACACCTTC
CDR3 protein: CASTLERRSVVGYTF

V gene: TRBV6-5
J gene: TRBJ2-7
clone size: -
D gene: -
CDR3 DNA: TGTGCCAGCACCACTGTATCCTACGAGCAGTACTTC
CDR3 protein: CASTTVSYEQYF

V gene: TRBV7-8
J gene: TRBJ2-6
clone size: -
D gene: TRBD1
CDR3 DNA: TGTGCCAGCAGCTTAGTGGGGACAGGGGCGGCCAACGTCCTGACTTTC
CDR3 protein: CASSLVGTGAANVLTF

V gene: TRBV2
J gene: TRBJ2-7
clone size: -
D gene: -
CDR3 DNA: TGTGCCACCGTGGGGGGTCGTGGCCCCTACGAGCAGTACTTC
CDR3 protein: CATVGGRGPYEQYF

V gene: TRBV5-4
J gene: TRBJ1-2
clone size: -
D gene: -
CDR3 DNA: TGTGCCAGCAGCTTGGCCAGCGGGACGAAAGCTAACTATGGCTACACCTTC
CDR3 protein: CASSLASGTKANYGYTF